This T cell receptor beta chain was sequenced for a study of CD8 T cells in Susac syndrome. General observations from the study: It was acknowledged by the study that relatively few individuals were included in its TCR sequencing and HLA analysis.

RNA amounts of 0.5 to 1 ug underwent reverse transcription with random hexamers. An immunoSEQ multiplex PCR amplified TCR beta CDR3 over 54 Vbeta and 13 Jbeta. One entry per CDR3 protein results from TCRdb running MiXCR on the immunoSEQ multiplex PCR reads. The profile shows 120,000 to 150,000 distinct CDR3 sequences, roughly 96% of them singletons. About this clonotype itself: What it binds is not known.

V lost 0 bases and J lost 2, with 14 bases in between. The CDR3 loop spans 16 amino acids. Per germline, CDR1 SGHTA and CDR2 FQGNSA. Sequencing input: CD4+ T cells from PBMCs. The rearrangement joins TRBV7-2 to TRBJ2-7; no definite D call. The sequence derives from a human donor with multiple sclerosis. The chain's CDR3 is CASSLALGKAPYEQYF. CDR3 nucleotide sequence: TGTGCCAGCAGCTTAGCGTTGGGGAAGGCCCCCTACGAGCAGTACTTC.